The TCR beta chain under discussion was sequenced for a study of T-cell memory formation after mild COVID-19. On the study more broadly: For the most part, TCR clusters were specific to one donor.

As to this clonotype: Its antigen is not identified.

Study results and limitations: Within pre-infection memory, some responding clones were found, suggesting cross-reactive memory joined. Later expanders leaned CD4+, whereas day 15 to 85 contracting clones were balanced CD4/CD8.

TCR alpha and TCR beta cDNA libraries with sample barcodes and UMIs came from 5'RACE using constant-segment primers. Each CDR3 protein gets one entry after TCRdb re-called the 5' RACE reads with MiXCR. The sample consists of roughly 600,000 distinct CDR3 sequences, roughly 18% of them appearing once. This sequence originates from an adult woman who had mild COVID-19 (a few samples of this study predate the infection). Cell type and time point are not known. Sequenced material: PBMCs or a T cell subset sorted from them (not recorded which).

The CDR3 DNA sequence: TGTGCCAGCAGCGTAGGTCCCACTAGCGCGAGTTCCTACGAGCAGTACTTC. Its translation: CASSVGPTSASSYEQYF. The rearrangement uses TRBV9 and TRBJ2-7; 7 nucleotides align to TRBD2. Germline values: CDR1 SGDLS, CDR2 YYNGEE. V lost 0 bases to trimming and J lost 1 base; unmatched junction nucleotides: 10. This CDR3 comprises 17 residues.